This TCR beta chain was documented in a study of CD8 T cells in Susac syndrome. V gave up 4 bases and J gave up 1 base, with 20 bases separating them. This CDR3 has 17 amino acids. From germline, CDR1 is SGHAT and CDR2 FQNNGV. Sequencing of TCR beta covered CD8+ and CD4+ T cells obtained from blood. Bulk CD8+ and CD4+ cells came from magnetic negative isolation; CD8+ TEMRA by FACS. Reverse transcription of about 0.5 to 1 ug RNA used random hexamers. Amplification of TCR beta CDR3 spanned 54 Vbeta and 13 Jbeta via immunoSEQ multiplex PCR. TCRdb fed the immunoSEQ multiplex PCR reads into MiXCR, producing one record per CDR3 protein. The data contain 100,000 to 150,000 distinct CDR3 sequences, 93% of them singletons. Worth noting for this clonotype: Its target is not known.

General study results and limits: An acknowledgment was made by the study that its TCR sequencing and HLA analysis involved relatively few individuals.

The sequenced sample consisted of CD8+ T cells from PBMCs. The chain recombines TRBV11-2 with TRBJ2-7, with no clear D. The origin of this receptor is a human donor with multiple sclerosis. CDR3 protein: CASSSNSGASSSYEQYF. CDR3 sequence (DNA): TGTGCCAGCAGCTCGAACTCAGGCGCGTCTTCGTCCTACGAGCAGTACTTC.